Listed below are T cell receptor beta chains from one sample, sequenced in a study of spatial heterogeneity in lung cancer. TCRdb reprocessed the 5' RACE reads via MiXCR and lists one record per CDR3 protein. Among about 110,000 distinct CDR3 sequences listed, 10% to 13% were seen once. Sequencing used PBMCs, obtained at follow-up. These receptors all come from a female donor with early-stage non-small cell lung cancer. The CDR3 runs from the conserved cysteine through the conserved F or W.

TRBJ1-1 | TRBV28 | CASSPALSGLNTEAFF
TRBJ2-7 | TRBV29-1 | CSVEGGTGDLYEQYF
TRBJ1-6 | TRBV5-1 | CASSLADRLNSPLHF
TRBJ1-5 | TRBV19 | CASSPATEGGSNQPQHF
TRBJ1-3 | TRBV7-9 | CARSPGGNTKYF
TRBJ1-2 | TRBV6-5 | CACSAGMNYGYTF
TRBJ2-3 | TRBV10-1 | CASSDEGGTDTQYF
TRBJ2-3 | TRBV3-1 | CASSQGRSTDTQYF
TRBJ2-1 | TRBV28 | CASKGLAGVQFF
TRBJ2-1 | TRBV7-2 | CASSSTSGGRNGNEQFF
TRBJ1-5 | TRBV30 | CAWDRGLDQPQHF